This T cell receptor (beta chain) was captured in a study of metastatic and nonmetastatic thyroid tumors. This CDR3 spans 12 amino acids. CDR1 MDHEN and CDR2 SYDVKM come from the germline V gene. Trimming removed 6 bases from V and 12 bases from J, with 12 bases in between. Through MiXCR, TCRdb re-clonotyped the PCR reads. The repertoire holds under 45,000 clones, with around 18% as singletons. This clone has more than one count but fewer than ten. This could be a read error, since a much larger clone is one nucleotide away. Every patient underwent thyroid surgery untreated. The chain links TRBV28 to TRBJ1-6; D gene uncertain. The sequence derives from a female donor with papillary thyroid cancer or a benign thyroid nodule (not recorded which). Some clones in this sample may be carry-over from other donors' samples. Sequencing was performed on tumor tissue. The CDR3 loop reads CASRPPRGPLHF. CDR3 DNA sequence: TGTGCCAGCAGACCTCCTCGAGGACCCCTCCACTTT.